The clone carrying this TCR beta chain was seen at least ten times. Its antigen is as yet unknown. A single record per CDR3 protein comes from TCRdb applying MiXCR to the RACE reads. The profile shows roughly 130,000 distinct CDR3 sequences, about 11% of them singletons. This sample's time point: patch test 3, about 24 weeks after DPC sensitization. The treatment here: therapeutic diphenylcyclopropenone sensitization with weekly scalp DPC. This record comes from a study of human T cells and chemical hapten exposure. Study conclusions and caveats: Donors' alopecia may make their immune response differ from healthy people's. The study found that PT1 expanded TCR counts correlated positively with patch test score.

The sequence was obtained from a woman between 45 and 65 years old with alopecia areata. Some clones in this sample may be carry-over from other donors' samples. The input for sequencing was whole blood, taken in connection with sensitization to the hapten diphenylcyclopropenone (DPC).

CDR3 protein: CASSLGTSPDTQYF. In nucleotides, the CDR3 is TGTGCCAGCAGCTTGGGGACTAGCCCAGATACGCAGTATTTT. The rearrangement uses TRBV5-5 and TRBJ2-3, with 8 bases aligning to TRBD2. Per germline, CDR1 SGHKS and CDR2 YYEKEE (reference sequence). This CDR3 comprises 14 residues. The V segment lost 0 bases and the J segment 4 bases; nucleotides outside the gene matches: 1.